What follows is one TCR beta chain and its context. Its matching antigen is unknown. Regulatory (CD25-high CD127-low) and conventional (CD25-low CD127-high) CD4+ T cells were sorted separately. The primer mix had 52 TRBV and 13 TRBJ primers. The protocol was immunoSEQ multiplex PCR, while the TCRdb copy is restricted to in-frame clones and leaves out a portion. The table lists tens of thousands of clones, about nine tenths of them singletons. This record comes from a study of regulatory T cells. General study points: Hydrophobic residues at CDR3 positions 6 and 7 were enriched in conventional CD4+ T cells of CD3G-deficient patients.

Trimming removed 4 bases from V and 4 bases from J, with 11 bases in between. CDR1 SGHRS and CDR2 YFSETQ come from the germline V gene. The CDR3 covers 13 residues. The J gene is TRBJ2-5, the V gene TRBV5-1; a weak D match, TRBD2 (5 bases). The receptor comes from a person aged 18-35 years with CD3G deficiency. The sequenced material came from conventional CD4+ T cells sorted from blood. For the CDR3, the DNA is TGCGCCAGCAGCGCCGGCCGGGGAGAGACCCAGTACTTC. This sequence encodes CASSAGRGETQYF.